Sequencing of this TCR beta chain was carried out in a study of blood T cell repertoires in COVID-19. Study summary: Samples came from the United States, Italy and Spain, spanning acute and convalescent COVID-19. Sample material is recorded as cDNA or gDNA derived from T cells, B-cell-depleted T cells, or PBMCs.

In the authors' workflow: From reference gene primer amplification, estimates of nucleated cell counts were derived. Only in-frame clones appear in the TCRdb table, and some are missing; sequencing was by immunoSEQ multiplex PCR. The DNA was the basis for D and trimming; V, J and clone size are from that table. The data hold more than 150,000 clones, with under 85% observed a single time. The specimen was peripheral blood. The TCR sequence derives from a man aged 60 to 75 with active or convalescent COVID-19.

CDR3 DNA: TGTGCCAGCAGACCAGGCGCCGTAGGCAATCAGCCCCAGCATTTT. Protein product: CASRPGAVGNQPQHF. This chain uses TRBV28 with TRBJ1-5; unclear D gene. Trimming pared 6 bases from V and 2 bases from J, leaving 14 bases between. CDR1 and CDR2 from the germline V gene are MDHEN and SYDVKM. CDR3 length equals 15 residues.